The clone carrying this T cell receptor (beta chain) was recorded many times. The antigen is unknown. The CDR3 extends 3 residues past the end of the read, so its final part is completed from the germline J gene. This specimen belongs to a study of T cell clonality in common variable immunodeficiency. The CDR3 runs 13 residues. Trimming cost V 1 base and J 0 bases, with 4 bases left between them. From germline, CDR1 is DFQATT and CDR2 SNEGSKA (reference sequence). Notes on the study in general: Fewer deletions and N-nucleotide insertions were reportedly seen in common variable immunodeficiency TCR beta sequences.

Method: immunoSEQ multiplex PCR; TCRdb's copy keeps in-frame clones and lacks some. Sampling found 15,000 to 20,000 clones, none seen once. The clonotype was recovered from a human donor with common variable immunodeficiency. This chain connects TRBV20-1 to TRBJ1-5; D is unresolved. Sequencing was performed on peripheral blood mononuclear cells. The CDR3 loop is CSARAYSNQPQHF. The sequenced CDR3 bases are TGCAGTGCTAGAGCTTATAGCAATCAGCCC.